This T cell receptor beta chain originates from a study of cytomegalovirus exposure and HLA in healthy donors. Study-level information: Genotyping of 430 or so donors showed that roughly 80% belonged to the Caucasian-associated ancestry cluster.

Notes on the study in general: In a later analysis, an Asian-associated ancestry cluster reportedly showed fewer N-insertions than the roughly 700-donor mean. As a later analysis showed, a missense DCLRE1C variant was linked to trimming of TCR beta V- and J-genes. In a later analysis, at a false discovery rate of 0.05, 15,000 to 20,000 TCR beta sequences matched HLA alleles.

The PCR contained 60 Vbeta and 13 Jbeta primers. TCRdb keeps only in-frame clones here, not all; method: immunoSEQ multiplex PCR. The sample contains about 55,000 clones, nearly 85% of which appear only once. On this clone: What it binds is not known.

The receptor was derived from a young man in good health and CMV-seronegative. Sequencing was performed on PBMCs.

In DNA, the CDR3 is TGTGCCAGCAGTACTATGGACAGGGTCCCAGATACGCAGTATTTT. Its protein product is CASSTMDRVPDTQYF. The rearrangement uses TRBV25-1 and TRBJ2-3; 8 positions agree with TRBD1. Looked up from germline, CDR1 is MGHDK and CDR2 is SYGVNS. The CDR3 contains 15 residues. The trim removed 5 bases at V and 4 bases at J, leaving 8 bases unmatched. The full variable domain, rest sourced from reference TRBV25-1 and TRBJ2-3, is EADIYQTPRYLVIGTGKKITLECSQTMGHDKMYWYQQDPGMELHLIHYSYGVNSTEKGDLSSESTVSRIRTEHFPLTLESARPSHTSQYLCASSTMDRVPDTQYFGPGTRLTVL.